The 19 T cell receptor beta chains below were found in one sample sequenced in a study of radiation and T cells in renal cell carcinoma. Stated time point: baseline pretreatment blood. The treatment is: 15 Gy SBRT to primary tumor, nephrectomy 4 weeks later. TCRdb keeps only in-frame clones here, not all; method: immunoSEQ multiplex PCR. Among approximately 110,000 clones listed, roughly four fifths were seen once. The input for sequencing was blood, taken from a patient whose treatment included radiotherapy and nephrectomy. Every receptor here comes from a woman aged 55-75 years with renal cell carcinoma.

This chain uses TRBV7-2 with TRBJ2-3; tentatively, D is TRBD1 or TRBD2 (5 bases each). Germline loops: CDR1 SGHTA, CDR2 FQGNSA. V shed 8 bases and J shed 1 base, with 10 bases lying between them. The CDR3 covers 13 residues. As DNA, the CDR3 is TGTGCCAGCGTTGGGACGGGCACAGATACGCAGTATTTT. Translated: CASVGTGTDTQYF.

The J gene is TRBJ1-1, the V gene TRBV6-5; D possibly corresponds to TRBD1 (5 bases). The V and J ends lost 0 bases and 11 bases respectively, with 16 bases between them. Germline CDR1 is MNHEY and CDR2 is SVGAGI. The CDR3 has 14 amino acids. CDR3 protein: CASSYSGTTGDAFF. The CDR3 DNA is TGTGCCAGCAGTTACTCGGGGACGACCGGTGATGCTTTCTTT.

This clone was seen only once. DNA of the CDR3: TGTGCCAGCAGTGAAATCGGGAGGCTGGGTGAGCAGTTCTTC. It specifies CASSEIGRLGEQFF. The V gene is TRBV25-1, the J gene TRBJ2-1; 7 positions match TRBD2. J was trimmed by 9 bases and V by 2 bases; bases with no gene match: 7. The length of the CDR3 is 14 residues. CDR1 is MGHDK, CDR2 SYGVNS, per germline.

The V call is TRBV14, the J call TRBJ2-3, with 8 nucleotides matching TRBD1. Germline assignment: CDR1 SGHDN and CDR2 FVKESK. The V segment lost 3 bases and the J segment 6 bases; nucleotides outside the gene matches: 8. The CDR3 runs to 15 residues. The CDR3 nucleotides are TGTGCCAGCAGCCATAAACAGGGGGTGACGGATACGCAGTATTTT. It encodes CASSHKQGVTDTQYF.

V usage is TRBV7-9 and J usage is TRBJ1-1, with D possibly TRBD1 on 5 matching bases. V lost 0 bases to trimming and J lost 0 bases, with 14 bases between them. Germline V CDR1 and CDR2: SEHNR, FQNEAQ (reference sequence). This CDR3 has 17 amino acids. The CDR3 DNA sequence: TGTGCCAGCAGCTTAGCTCAGGGATCGGCCATGAACACTGAAGCTTTCTTT. Encoded protein: CASSLAQGSAMNTEAFF.

The sample holds a few counts of this clone. The chain uses TRBV4-3 and TRBJ1-1; D possibly corresponds to TRBD1 (5 bases). Per germline, CDR1 LGHNA and CDR2 YSLEER. V was cut by 5 bases and J by 5 bases, with 15 bases left in between. The CDR3 has 14 residues. The CDR3 sequence: CASSSGEGRTEAFF. The CDR3 DNA sequence: TGCGCCAGCAGCTCCGGGGAGGGACGGACTGAAGCTTTCTTT.

The chain has TRBV7-9 and TRBJ2-5, with D unresolved. CDR3 length equals 14 residues. V was pared by 6 bases and J by 5 bases, with 16 bases between. Per the germline V gene, CDR1 is SEHNR and CDR2 is FQNEAQ (reference sequence). Here the CDR3 DNA reads TGTGCCAGCAGTTACCCCGATTTCGGGGAGACCCAGTACTTC. It encodes CASSYPDFGETQYF.

This chain connects TRBV28 to TRBJ2-7, with unresolved D. CDR3 length: 10 residues. V dropped 5 bases and J dropped 4 bases, with 3 bases sitting between them. CDR1 is MDHEN, CDR2 SYDVKM, per germline. CDR3 amino acids: CASSRYEQYF. For the CDR3, the DNA is TGTGCCAGCAGTCGTTACGAGCAGTACTTC. The whole variable domain, filled in from reference TRBV28 and TRBJ2-7, reads DVKVTQSSRYLVKRTGEKVFLECVQDMDHENMFWYRQDPGLGLRLIYFSYDVKMKEKGDIPEGYSVSREKKERFSLILESASTNQTSMYLCASSRYEQYFGPGTRLTVT.

The chain carries TRBV7-2 and TRBJ2-3, with 10 bases lining up with TRBD2. CDR1 is SGHTA and CDR2 is FQGNSA in the germline V gene. The ends lost 6 bases at V and 2 bases at J; junction bases unmatched: 17. The CDR3 consists of 19 residues. The CDR3 DNA sequence: TGTGCCAGCAGTGTAGAGGCCGGCCTAGCGGGAGACCCCACAGATACGCAGTATTTT. Its protein product is CASSVEAGLAGDPTDTQYF.

The J gene is TRBJ1-3, the V gene TRBV11-2; D is perhaps TRBD1 (6 bases). Germline CDR1 reads SGHAT; CDR2 reads FQNNGV. V was cut by 5 bases and J by 3 bases, with 20 bases left in between. The CDR3 length is 17 residues. The CDR3 region has the DNA TGTGCCAGCAGCCAACTATCGTACAGGGATATTGGAAACACCATATATTTT. Its translation is CASSQLSYRDIGNTIYF.

The genes are TRBV6-1 and TRBJ1-2; perhaps TRBD1 as D (5 bases). Germline V gene lookup returns CDR1 MNHNS and CDR2 SASEGT. The ends were cut back, 7 bases at V and 5 bases at J, with 14 bases in the middle. The CDR3 is made up of 13 amino acids. Here the CDR3 reads CASIRMGEYGYTF. CDR3 bases: TGTGCCAGCATCCGTATGGGGGAATATGGCTACACCTTC.

The chain uses TRBV29-1 and TRBJ2-2, with a weak D call TRBD2 (6 bases). CDR1 SQVTM and CDR2 ANQGSEA come from the germline V gene. Deletions cut 7 bases from V and 3 bases from J, with 15 bases between. CDR3 length: 14 residues. The CDR3 DNA reads as TGCAGCGCCGCCTCAGCGGGTGACACCGGGGAGCTGTTTTTT. This sequence encodes CSAASAGDTGELFF.

The chain joins TRBV11-2 to TRBJ1-1; D uncertain. The CDR3 loop spans 14 amino acids. The germline CDR1 and CDR2 sequences are SGHAT and FQNNGV. Trimming pared 5 bases from V and 1 base from J, leaving 11 bases between. The CDR3 coding sequence is TGTGCCAGCAGCGTGAACGTTGGGAACACTGAAGCTTTCTTT. Translation: CASSVNVGNTEAFF. Complete variable domain (other parts from reference TRBV11-2 and TRBJ1-1): EAGVAQSPRYKIIEKRQSVAFWCNPISGHATLYWYQQILGQGPKLLIQFQNNGVVDDSQLPKDRFSAERLKGVDSTLKIQPAKLEDSAVYLCASSVNVGNTEAFFGQGTRLTVV.

This clone was observed once. The chain joins TRBV27 to TRBJ2-2; TRBD1 agrees at 10 bases. Germline CDR1 and CDR2: MNHEY and SMNVEV (reference sequence). Unmatched junction bases numbered 3, after V lost 2 bases and J lost 6 bases. This CDR3 contains 15 residues. The CDR3 DNA reads as TGTGCCAGCAGTTTAGAAGGACAGGGGGCCGGGGAGCTGTTTTTT. Translated, it gives CASSLEGQGAGELFF.

The DNA of the CDR3 is TGTGCCAGCAGCTCTCAGCGGCAAGAGACCCAGTACTTC. It specifies CASSSQRQETQYF. The chain links TRBV7-3 to TRBJ2-5; weak D call: TRBD2 (5 bases). The germline gives CDR1 SGHTA, CDR2 FQGTGA. V lost 4 bases to trimming and J lost 2 bases, with 8 bases between them. This CDR3 has 13 amino acids.

The CDR3 here is CASSYRAGGGYTF. The CDR3 nucleotides read TGTGCCAGCAGTTACAGGGCAGGCGGGGGCTACACCTTC. V is TRBV6-6 and J is TRBJ1-2, with D uncertain. The CDR3 covers 13 residues. Trimming cost V 2 bases and J 8 bases, with 12 bases left between them. The V gene's germline CDR1 is MNHNY and CDR2 SVGAGI (reference sequence).

This rearrangement joins TRBV23-1 to TRBJ2-7; 7 nucleotides align to TRBD1. TRBV23-1 is noted as an ORF with a role that remains uncertain. This CDR3 comprises 15 residues. With 6 bases clipped from V and 6 bases from J, the junction kept 14 bases outside the gene matches. Here the CDR3 reads CASSRATGCPLEQYF. The CDR3 DNA reads as TGCGCCAGCAGCCGCGCGACAGGGTGCCCCCTCGAGCAGTACTTC.

The chain employs TRBV6-6 and TRBJ2-1, with 7 bases aligning to TRBD2. The germline gives CDR1 MNHNY, CDR2 SVGAGI (reference sequence). The CDR3 has 15 residues. With 5 bases clipped from V and 4 bases from J, the junction kept 8 bases outside the gene matches. The CDR3 sequence is CASSHGGGLYNEQFF. The CDR3 DNA sequence: TGTGCCAGCAGTCACGGGGGAGGGCTTTACAATGAGCAGTTCTTC.

The rearrangement joins TRBV11-1 to TRBJ1-1; possible D gene TRBD1, 5 bases. The CDR3 totals 13 residues. Looked up from germline, CDR1 is SGHAT and CDR2 is FQDESV (reference sequence). V was pared by 5 bases and J by 4 bases, with 11 bases between. The CDR3 DNA is TGTGCCAGCAGCCAGGGTAGTTCCACTGAAGCTTTCTTT. It is translated as CASSQGSSTEAFF.